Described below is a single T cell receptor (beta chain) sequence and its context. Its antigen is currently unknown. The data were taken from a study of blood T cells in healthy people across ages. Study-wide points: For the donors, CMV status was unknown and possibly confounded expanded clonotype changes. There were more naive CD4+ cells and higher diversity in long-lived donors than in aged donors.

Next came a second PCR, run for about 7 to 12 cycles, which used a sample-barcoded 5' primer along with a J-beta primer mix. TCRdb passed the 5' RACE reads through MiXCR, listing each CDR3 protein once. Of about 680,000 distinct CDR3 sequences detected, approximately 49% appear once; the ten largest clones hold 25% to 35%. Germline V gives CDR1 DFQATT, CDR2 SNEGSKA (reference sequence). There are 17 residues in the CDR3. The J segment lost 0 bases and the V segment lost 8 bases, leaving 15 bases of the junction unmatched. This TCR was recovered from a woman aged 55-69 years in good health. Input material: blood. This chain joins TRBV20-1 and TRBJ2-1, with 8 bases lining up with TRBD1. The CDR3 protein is CSSTYFGQGSSYNEQFF. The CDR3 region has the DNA TGCAGTTCCACCTATTTTGGACAGGGTAGCTCCTACAATGAGCAGTTCTTC.